This T cell receptor beta chain was obtained from a study of blood T cell repertoires in COVID-19. Study context: Whether acute or convalescent, the COVID-19 samples came from the United States, Italy and Spain. The cDNA or gDNA used as material had been derived from T cells, B-cell-depleted T cells, or PBMCs.

Authors' methods: Amplification of reference gene primers provided the estimated nucleated cell counts. Clones were sequenced by immunoSEQ multiplex PCR, and TCRdb holds only the in-frame ones, with some missing. V and J calls and clone size are copied from that table; D and trimming were computed from the DNA. This sample has 95,000 to 150,000 clones; about 90% occur once, and the top ten carry 25% to 30%. The CDR3 contains 18 residues. Sequenced: peripheral blood. The TCR sequence derives from a woman aged 65 to 85 with acute or convalescent COVID-19. This rearrangement joins TRBV21-1 to TRBJ1-6. TRBV21-1 is labeled a pseudogene. The CDR3 is CASSKAQEGSLRNSPLHF. The CDR3 DNA reads TGTGCCAGCAGCAAAGCCCAGGAGGGTTCCCTTCGAAATTCACCCCTCCACTTT.